The 29 T cell receptor beta chains listed next were all sequenced from one sample in a study of blood T cell repertoires in COVID-19. The method was immunoSEQ multiplex PCR; TCRdb's version includes in-frame clones alone and lacks a portion of them. The sample lists more than 200,000 clones; roughly 91% were seen once. Sequencing was done on a sample of PBMCs or T cells enriched from blood (not recorded which). These receptors came from a man aged 25 to 45 in a cohort exposed to, infected with or recovered from COVID-19 (not recorded which).

The rearrangement uses TRBV15 and TRBJ2-5; 7 bases map to TRBD1. The germline V gene has CDR1 LNHNV and CDR2 YYDKDF (reference sequence). With 7 bases clipped from V and 5 bases from J, the junction kept 7 bases outside the gene matches. CDR3 size: 13 residues. The CDR3 nucleotides are TGTGCCACCAATCTGGACAGGAGGGAGACCCAGTACTTC. Its protein product is CATNLDRRETQYF.

V and J are TRBV27 and TRBJ2-3; D might be TRBD2 (5 bases). There are 17 residues in the CDR3. Trimming took off 2 bases at V and 0 bases at J, with 15 bases between the two ends. Germline CDR1 MNHEY, CDR2 SMNVEV (reference sequence). This CDR3 is CASSLVSSGTSTDTQYF. In nucleotides, the CDR3 is TGTGCCAGCAGTTTAGTTTCGAGCGGTACTAGCACAGATACGCAGTATTTT.

V gene TRBV19 combines with J gene TRBJ2-4; maybe TRBD1 (5 bases). The CDR3 is 15 residues long. Trimming left V 1 base short and J 6 bases short, with 13 bases between. Germline CDR1 reads LNHDA; CDR2 reads SQIVND (reference sequence). The CDR3 sequence is CASSIGQGTGNIQYF. In DNA, the CDR3 is TGTGCCAGTAGTATAGGTCAGGGTACCGGAAACATTCAGTACTTC.

The V call is TRBV5-1, the J call TRBJ2-3, with 10 bases that match TRBD1. The V gene's germline CDR1 is SGHRS and CDR2 YFSETQ. This CDR3 is built from 16 residues. The V and J ends lost 3 bases and 2 bases, in that order; junction bases with no gene match: 6. CDR3 amino acids: CASSSGQGVSTDTQYF. CDR3 bases: TGCGCCAGCAGCTCCGGACAGGGGGTTTCCACAGATACGCAGTATTTT.

The V call is TRBV9, the J call TRBJ2-3; D possibly corresponds to TRBD2 (6 bases). V was shortened by 4 bases and J by 5 bases, with 11 bases between the two germline ends. Germline assignment: CDR1 SGDLS and CDR2 YYNGEE. The CDR3 sequence is 13 residues long. The CDR3 DNA reads as TGTGCCAGCAGCCCGGAGGGGATAGATACGCAGTATTTT. Translated, it gives CASSPEGIDTQYF.

V gene TRBV7-8 combines with J gene TRBJ1-2; possible D gene TRBD1, 5 bases. V gave up 1 base and J gave up 0 bases, with 12 bases separating them. The V gene's germline CDR1 is SGHVS and CDR2 FQNEAQ. This CDR3 spans 16 amino acids. CDR3 nucleotides: TGTGCCAGCAGCTTAGGGGGACTGCGGCCTAACTATGGCTACACCTTC. It specifies CASSLGGLRPNYGYTF.

The chain couples TRBV19 to TRBJ2-2, with 10 bases fitting TRBD2. The CDR3 spans 19 residues. The J segment lost 5 bases and the V segment lost 7 bases, leaving 19 bases of the junction unmatched. Per germline, CDR1 LNHDA and CDR2 SQIVND (reference sequence). CDR3 sequence: CASTSGASGRGTSTGELFF. The CDR3, as DNA: TGTGCCAGTACTTCAGGGGCTAGCGGGAGAGGGACAAGTACCGGGGAGCTGTTTTTT.

The chain has TRBV2 and TRBJ2-5; no firm D call. CDR1 SNHLY and CDR2 FYNNEI come from the germline V gene. The CDR3 has 12 residues. V was cut by 3 bases and J by 4 bases, with 6 bases left in between. CDR3 amino acids: CASSDLLETQYF. The CDR3, as DNA: TGTGCCAGCAGTGACCTTTTAGAGACCCAGTACTTC. Based on the CDR3 plus reference TRBV2 and TRBJ2-5, the full variable domain is EPEVTQTPSHQVTQMGQEVILRCVPISNHLYFYWYRQILGQKVEFLVSFYNNEISEKSEIFDDQFSVERPDGSNFTLKIRSTKLEDSAMYFCASSDLLETQYFGPGTRLLVL.

The chain links TRBV28 to TRBJ2-7; D is unclear. The CDR3 consists of 14 residues. Germline V gene lookup returns CDR1 MDHEN and CDR2 SYDVKM. Between the trimmed V and J ends, which lost 3 bases and 0 bases, there was a span of 9 bases. As DNA, the CDR3 is TGTGCCAGCAGTTTGGAGACCCCCTCCTACGAGCAGTACTTC. Translation gives CASSLETPSYEQYF.

The chain links TRBV28 to TRBJ2-3; TRBD1 agrees at 8 bases. J lost 3 bases, V lost 7 bases, and 12 bases had no gene match. CDR3 length: 16 residues. Germline lookup yields CDR1 MDHEN and CDR2 SYDVKM. The chain's CDR3 is CASTGGAGLRTDTQYF. The CDR3 DNA reads TGTGCCAGCACAGGGGGCGCGGGGCTGAGGACAGATACGCAGTATTTT.

This clone was recorded once. J is TRBJ1-2 and V is TRBV29-1; 7 bases agree with TRBD1. The V and J ends lost 6 bases and 0 bases, in that order; junction bases with no gene match: 7. Germline CDR1 reads SQVTM; CDR2 reads ANQGSEA. The CDR3 totals 14 residues. The CDR3 DNA is TGCAGCGTCGACGACAGGGCCACTAACTATGGCTACACCTTC. Translated, it gives CSVDDRATNYGYTF.

This chain connects TRBV19 to TRBJ2-7; TRBD2 matches at 8 bases. The V gene end was trimmed by 3 bases and the J gene end by 2 bases; junction bases not matched to a gene: 3. This CDR3 is 14 amino acids long. CDR1 is LNHDA and CDR2 is SQIVND in the germline V gene (reference sequence). CDR3 nucleotides: TGTGCCAGTAGTATGAGCGGGAGTGCCTACGAGCAGTACTTC. The encoded protein is CASSMSGSAYEQYF. The full variable domain, with the rest looked up from reference TRBV19 and TRBJ2-7, is DGGITQSPKYLFRKEGQNVTLSCEQNLNHDAMYWYRQDPGQGLRLIYYSQIVNDFQKGDIAEGYSVSREKKESFPLTVTSAQKNPTAFYLCASSMSGSAYEQYFGPGTRLTVT.

The chain carries TRBV9 and TRBJ1-2; 7 bases fit TRBD1. The germline gives CDR1 SGDLS, CDR2 YYNGEE. This CDR3 has 14 amino acids. Trimming at V came to 0 bases and at J to 4 bases, leaving 3 bases not matched to a gene. The CDR3 loop is CASSVESGGYGYTF. The DNA for the CDR3 is TGTGCCAGCAGCGTAGAGTCAGGGGGCTATGGCTACACCTTC.

The genes are TRBV18 and TRBJ2-4; the D is unclear. CDR1 is KGHSH and CDR2 is LQKENI in the germline V gene. CDR3 length: 15 amino acids. Trimming pared 6 bases from V and 2 bases from J, leaving 14 bases between. The CDR3 here is CASSRDTSTKNIQYF. CDR3 nucleotides: TGTGCCAGCTCTCGAGACACTTCAACCAAAAACATTCAGTACTTC.

This chain links TRBV10-3 with TRBJ2-1; 7 bases line up with TRBD2. The CDR3 is 17 residues long. Germline lookup yields CDR1 ENHRY and CDR2 SYGVKD. J lost 0 bases, V lost 6 bases, and 11 bases had no gene match. This CDR3 is CAISSQLAESSYNEQFF. The CDR3, as DNA: TGTGCCATCAGCTCCCAGCTAGCGGAGAGCTCCTACAATGAGCAGTTCTTC.

Written as DNA, the CDR3 is TGTGCCAGCAGCCCTCCTCGGGGTGAGGGGGCGAAGGGCTACACCTTC. Protein: CASSPPRGEGAKGYTF. This chain connects TRBV7-2 to TRBJ1-2; 7 bases align to TRBD1. Trimming took 5 bases from V and 8 from J; bases not matched to a gene: 17. CDR1 SGHTA and CDR2 FQGNSA come from the germline V gene. The CDR3 sequence is 16 residues long.

The V call is TRBV5-1, the J call TRBJ1-5; TRBD1 might be the D (6 bases). Per the germline V gene, CDR1 is SGHRS and CDR2 is YFSETQ. Deletions cut 0 bases from V and 7 bases from J, with 17 bases between. The length of the CDR3 is 16 residues. The CDR3 loop reads CASSLVRGGPGQPQHF. For the CDR3, the DNA is TGCGCCAGCAGCTTGGTGCGTGGGGGCCCGGGGCAGCCCCAGCATTTT.

This chain connects TRBV28 to TRBJ1-1; weak D call: TRBD1 (6 bases). Trimming left V 5 bases short and J 8 bases short, with 12 bases between. There are 12 residues in the CDR3. Germline V lookup: CDR1 MDHEN, CDR2 SYDVKM. The CDR3 bases are TGTGCCAGCAGTATGGGGGCCTGGGAAGCTTTCTTT. It specifies CASSMGAWEAFF.

This clone was seen a handful of times. This sequence joins TRBV27 and TRBJ1-2; the D is unclear. The CDR3 contains 12 residues. CDR1 and CDR2 from the germline V gene are MNHEY and SMNVEV (reference sequence). Trimming shortened V by 4 bases and J by 5 bases, and 8 bases separated the two germline ends. The CDR3: CASSSPLYGYTF. The CDR3 DNA reads TGTGCCAGCAGTTCCCCCTTATATGGCTACACCTTC.

This sequence joins TRBV6-2 or TRBV6-3 and TRBJ1-5; D call uncertain. The germline gives CDR1 MNHEY, CDR2 SVGEGT. The CDR3 has 15 residues. V lost 6 bases to trimming and J lost 5 bases, with 17 bases between them. CDR3 bases: TGTGCCAGCAGCAGGACTGGTGATCCGTATCAGCCCCAGCATTTT. The encoded protein is CASSRTGDPYQPQHF.

The chain employs TRBV7-2 and TRBJ2-5; D unclear. From germline, CDR1 is SGHTA and CDR2 FQGNSA. CDR3 size: 15 residues. Trimming took 0 bases from V and 4 from J, leaving 12 bases between them. The CDR3 loop reads CASSLARTVGETQYF. CDR3 DNA sequence: TGTGCCAGCAGCTTAGCCCGTACCGTCGGAGAGACCCAGTACTTC.

This sequence joins TRBV20-1 and TRBJ1-1; unclear D gene. CDR1 DFQATT and CDR2 SNEGSKA come from the germline V gene (reference sequence). The CDR3 consists of 12 residues. Trimming shortened V by 3 bases and J by 1 base, and 6 bases separated the two germline ends. The CDR3 nucleotides read TGCAGTGCTAGTGCAGAGAACACTGAAGCTTTCTTT. This gives the protein CSASAENTEAFF.

This clone appeared a few times. The chain has TRBV9 and TRBJ2-3; 14 bases map to TRBD2. The CDR3 contains 17 residues. V was pared by 4 bases and J by 2 bases, with 6 bases of the junction left unmatched. The germline V gene encodes CDR1 SGDLS and CDR2 YYNGEE. The CDR3 protein is CASSPRTSGRPTDTQYF. The CDR3 DNA follows: TGTGCCAGCAGCCCCCGGACTAGCGGGAGGCCCACAGATACGCAGTATTTT. The full variable domain, in which reference TRBV9 and TRBJ2-3 provide the parts outside the CDR3, is DSGVTQTPKHLITATGQRVTLRCSPRSGDLSVYWYQQSLDQGLQFLIQYYNGEERAKGNILERFSAQQFPDLHSELNLSSLELGDSALYFCASSPRTSGRPTDTQYFGPGTRLTVL.

Turning to this clone: The same CDR3 also results from other DNA sequences found in this sample. This chain connects TRBV19 to TRBJ2-7, with 9 bases aligning to TRBD1. This CDR3 has 15 amino acids. J gave up 2 bases and V 5 bases, and 7 bases lay outside the gene matches. Germline V gene data show CDR1 as LNHDA and CDR2 as SQIVND (reference sequence). The CDR3 nucleotides are TGTGCCAGTAGTGCCGGGACAGGGAGGGCCTACGAGCAGTACTTC. It translates to CASSAGTGRAYEQYF.

CDR3 in DNA: TGTGCCAGCAGCTTCACCCTCGGGGGGAGCACAGATACGCAGTATTTT. Translation: CASSFTLGGSTDTQYF. The chain combines TRBV9 with TRBJ2-3; TRBD2 aligns across 7 bases. The CDR3 extends over 16 amino acids. V dropped 4 bases and J dropped 0; count of bases not matched to a gene: 8. CDR1 is SGDLS and CDR2 is YYNGEE in the germline V gene.

The rearrangement joins TRBV9 to TRBJ1-6; D is possibly TRBD1 (5 bases). V lost 2 bases, J lost 4 bases, and 10 bases lay in between. CDR3 size: 15 residues. Germline CDR1 SGDLS, CDR2 YYNGEE. The CDR3 region has the DNA TGTGCCAGCAGCGTCCAACAGGAGTATAATTCACCCCTCCACTTT. It specifies CASSVQQEYNSPLHF.

The rearrangement uses TRBV28 and TRBJ1-1; 9 positions match TRBD1. CDR3 size: 15 residues. J lost 5 bases, V lost 1 base, and 5 bases had no gene match. The V gene's germline CDR1 is MDHEN and CDR2 SYDVKM. CDR3 sequence: CASSLSQQGATEAFF. CDR3 coding DNA: TGTGCCAGCAGTTTATCCCAACAGGGGGCAACTGAAGCTTTCTTT.

This chain links TRBV27 with TRBJ2-1, with 11 nucleotides matching TRBD1. Germline assignment: CDR1 MNHEY and CDR2 SMNVEV (reference sequence). V trimming: 5 bases; J trimming: 7 bases; junction bases outside the gene matches: 10. This CDR3 contains 16 residues. CDR3 DNA: TGTGCCAGCAGTCGGGACAGGGGGGTGGTTGGAAATGAGCAGTTCTTC. Translating it yields CASSRDRGVVGNEQFF.

This clone was recorded only once. This chain uses TRBV7-6 with TRBJ1-3; D gene ambiguous. This CDR3 region has 15 residues. Trimming stripped 0 bases from V and 4 bases from J, with 10 bases between. The V gene's germline CDR1 is SGHVS and CDR2 FNYEAQ. CDR3 protein: CASSLAAVSGNTIYF. The DNA for the CDR3 is TGTGCCAGCAGCTTAGCCGCGGTTTCGGGAAACACCATATATTTT.